These 8 T cell receptor beta chains came from one sample sequenced in a study of shared clonotypes between healthy human individuals. As defined, naive CD8 cells were CD45RO-negative and positively selected for CCR7, with terminally differentiated effector memory CD45RA+ cells excluded. Method: immunoSEQ multiplex PCR; TCRdb's copy keeps in-frame clones and lacks some. This sample has about 2.1 million clones, with under 95% found just once. Sequencing was performed on naive CD8+ T cells from PBMCs. These receptor sequences come from a young man in good health. Some clones in this sample may be carry-over from other donors' samples.

The rearrangement uses TRBV11-3 and TRBJ2-7; the D is unclear. With 0 bases removed from V and 0 bases from J, the gap between germline ends came to 6 bases. The CDR3 spans 14 residues. Germline assignment: CDR1 SGHNT and CDR2 YENEEA. DNA for the CDR3: TGTGCCAGCAGCTTAGAGCCCAACTCCTACGAGCAGTACTTC. It yields the protein CASSLEPNSYEQYF.

This clone was counted once. The V and J genes are TRBV21-1 and TRBJ2-7; TRBD1 is the table's D call, not checked against the DNA. TRBV21-1 is a recognized pseudogene. The CDR3 runs 14 residues. The CDR3 loop is CASSLGTGGYEQYF. In DNA, the CDR3 is TGTGCCAGCAGCCTTGGGACAGGGGGCTACGAGCAGTACTTC.

The J gene is TRBJ1-3, the V gene TRBV7-9; D may be TRBD1 (5 bases). This CDR3 is 15 amino acids long. Germline loops: CDR1 SEHNR, CDR2 FQNEAQ (reference sequence). With 4 bases removed from V and 0 bases from J, the gap between germline ends came to 10 bases. DNA for the CDR3: TGTGCCAGCAGCTCCAGGGTGAGCTCTGGAAACACCATATATTTT. Translated: CASSSRVSSGNTIYF.

This chain links TRBV6-1 with TRBJ1-4; D uncertain. V was pared by 2 bases and J by 4 bases, with 2 bases between. CDR1 is MNHNS, CDR2 SASEGT, per germline. The CDR3 covers 12 residues. The CDR3 region is CASSERNEKLFF. CDR3 nucleotide sequence: TGTGCCAGCAGTGAACGTAATGAAAAACTGTTTTTT.

Details on this clone: The identical CDR3 is also encoded by other nucleotide sequences in the sample. The chain combines TRBV6-1 with TRBJ1-1; possible D gene TRBD1, 5 bases. Germline CDR1 is MNHNS and CDR2 is SASEGT. V was shortened by 3 bases and J by 6 bases, with 8 bases between the two germline ends. CDR3 length equals 12 residues. CDR3 region: CASSEWGSEAFF. As DNA, the CDR3 is TGTGCCAGCAGTGAGTGGGGGTCTGAAGCTTTCTTT.

V and J are TRBV2 and TRBJ1-5; unclear D gene. V lost 3 bases and J 0 bases, leaving 12 bases between the germline ends. Germline values: CDR1 SNHLY, CDR2 FYNNEI. The CDR3 runs to 16 residues. CDR3 amino acids: CASSERASYSNQPQHF. DNA for the CDR3: TGTGCCAGCAGTGAGCGCGCAAGCTATAGCAATCAGCCCCAGCATTTT.

The genes are TRBV7-9 and TRBJ1-3, with D uncertain. V was trimmed by 11 bases and J by 0 bases, leaving 8 bases between them. The CDR3 sequence is 12 residues long. Germline assignment: CDR1 SEHNR and CDR2 FQNEAQ (reference sequence). The DNA for the CDR3 is TGTGCCCGCATAGACTCTGGAAACACCATATATTTT. This codes for CARIDSGNTIYF.

This clone was observed a single time. This chain links TRBV5-4 with TRBJ2-6; unclear D gene. CDR3 length: 16 amino acids. CDR1 and CDR2 (germline): SGHNT, YYREEE (reference sequence). The V end was cut by 6 bases, the J end by 0 bases, with 13 bases between. The CDR3 sequence: CASTLIGDSGANVLTF. CDR3 DNA sequence: TGTGCCAGCACCCTCATCGGTGACTCTGGGGCCAACGTCCTGACTTTC.